The rows below give T cell receptor beta chains drawn from one sample of a study of OX40 agonist ivuxolimab in advanced cancers. The data were produced by immunoSEQ multiplex PCR, yet TCRdb's version contains in-frame clones alone and is incomplete. The sample has about 52,000 clones, just under 95% seen once. The starting material was CD4+ or CD8+ T cells sorted from blood, obtained in a trial of the OX40 agonist ivuxolimab. The receptors were sampled from an adult with an advanced solid tumor such as melanoma, head and neck, liver or kidney cancer. CDR3s include the opening cysteine and the closing phenylalanine or tryptophan.

cdr3_length,v_call,cdr3_aa
16,TRBV4-3,CASSQDRDFTGKTQYF
12,TRBV14,CASSLYSAEAFF
12,TRBV6-5,CASGTGPYEQYF
18,TRBV10-3,CAISTSGQGFENTGELFF
17,TRBV13,CASSRWSSGISTDTQYF
16,TRBV19,CASSIDSGEWSYEQYF
16,TRBV7-9,CASSPEVGIGGYEQYF
12,TRBV29-1,CSVETGTYEQYF
19,TRBV19,CASSMWESSGTGNVNEQFF
17,TRBV15,CATSRDLAGTFKETQYF
15,TRBV7-8,CASSLARGAAETQYF
15,TRBV28,CASSFLTLASQPQHF
18,TRBV7-2,CASSPPGGRVTHQETQYF
11,TRBV29-1,CSVVGGIEQYF
10,TRBV27,CASGDNEQFF
13,TRBV27,CASSFGRPYEQYF
13,TRBV2,CASSETGQREQYF
15,TRBV9,CASSVGDAVNTEAFF
16,TRBV5-4,CASSSGQGITYEEQYF
15,TRBV6-1,CASSEPLYSNQPQHF
16,TRBV4-1,CASSQDYPGGSYEQYF
13,TRBV29-1,CSVVGGTNTEAFF
18,TRBV4-1,CASSQDSGAQGANDGYTF
14,TRBV6-5,CASSNRDYGETQYF
14,TRBV27,CASSELAMYNEQFF
13,TRBV5-5,CASSPGHTYEQYF
15,TRBV9,CASSVEAGGWETQYF
14,TRBV6-6,CASNRVIGTDTQYF
12,TRBV28,CASSHKYNEQFF
13,TRBV4-1,CASSQLRDTEAFF
15,TRBV6-6,CASSYLAGGTGELFF
15,TRBV27,CASSRLAGVFGEQFF
12,TRBV5-6,CASSLIGTEDHF
15,TRBV9,CASSASGTGLYEQYF
15,TRBV28,CASSFREAPADTQYF
15,TRBV29-1,CSVEGDRELPYEQYF
16,TRBV7-9,CASSLDGSRISYEQYF
15,TRBV9,CASSPRTSGPYRQFF
16,TRBV6-6,CASSYSGQGAYYGYTF
13,TRBV7-2,CASSFGLHNEQFF
15,TRBV4-3,CASSQLTGGPNEQFF
15,TRBV10-1,CASSECGRGADTQYF
16,TRBV29-1,CSPSLIRAPRAYEQYF
14,TRBV10-1,CASSERAGTYEQYF
11,TRBV18,CASHVGAEAFF
14,TRBV27,CASSWSAGGYGYTF
16,TRBV4-3,CASSPSGTGSFNEQFF
12,TRBV7-8,CASKLIGTEAFF
14,TRBV7-8,CASSQGERSYEQYF
14,TRBV25-1,CASSEYGGSDEQFF